The 14 T cell receptor beta chains given below trace back to one sample, sequenced in a study of read filtering for tumor transcriptome and immune sequencing. From roughly 400 ng of RNA, a library with molecular barcoded alpha/delta and beta/gamma adaptors was made. MiXCR, run by TCRdb on the reads, gives a single entry per CDR3 protein. The sample lists roughly 130,000 distinct CDR3 sequences, roughly 13% seen once, with approximately 9.9% in the top ten. Input material: a population of CD138-negative cells sorted from bone marrow. The receptors derive from a donor over 35 with multiple myeloma.

This clonotype was seen at least ten times. The chain carries TRBV6-5 and TRBJ2-2, with D perhaps matching TRBD1 (6 bases). CDR3 length equals 14 residues. Germline V CDR1 and CDR2: MNHEY, SVGAGI. Trimming pared 11 bases from V and 2 bases from J, leaving 15 bases between. The DNA for the CDR3 is TGTGCCTCAAGGGGGTCATTAAACACCGGGGAGCTGTTTTTT. Its protein is CASRGSLNTGELFF.

This clonotype came up many times. This chain uses TRBV6-6 with TRBJ1-1, with D hard to call. CDR3 length equals 14 residues. CDR1 MNHNY and CDR2 SVGAGI come from the germline V gene (reference sequence). Between the trimmed V and J ends, which lost 2 bases and 1 base, there was a span of 8 bases. In DNA form, the CDR3 reads TGTGCCAGCAGTTACGGAGGCGGGAACACTGAAGCTTTCTTT. Its translation is CASSYGGGNTEAFF.

This clonotype has ten or more counts. The chain is built from TRBV7-2 and TRBJ2-1; D gene uncertain. Trimming removed 3 bases from V and 9 bases from J, with 18 bases in between. CDR3 length: 15 amino acids. CDR1 SGHTA and CDR2 FQGNSA come from the germline V gene. CDR3 amino acids: CASSLVSDSYREQFF. DNA of the CDR3: TGTGCCAGCAGCTTGGTGTCTGATTCTTACCGTGAGCAGTTCTTC.

This clonotype has at least ten counts. The chain couples TRBV5-1 to TRBJ1-3; unclear D gene. Between the trimmed V and J ends, which lost 3 bases and 0 bases, there was a span of 10 bases. This CDR3 region has 15 residues. Per germline, CDR1 SGHRS and CDR2 YFSETQ. The CDR3 coding sequence is TGCGCCAGCAGCTCCGGACTGAGCTCTGGAAACACCATATATTTT. Amino acids: CASSSGLSSGNTIYF.

The sample holds many counts of this clonotype. The chain joins TRBV27 to TRBJ1-5; a possible D gene is TRBD1 (5 bases). Germline V gene lookup returns CDR1 MNHEY and CDR2 SMNVEV (reference sequence). There are 16 residues in the CDR3. Trimming took off 0 bases at V and 7 bases at J, with 16 bases between the two ends. The CDR3 nucleotides read TGTGCCAGCAGTTTATCGAGTGCTGGGGCGGGACAGCCCCAGCATTTT. This codes for CASSLSSAGAGQPQHF.

Only a few counts were recorded for this clonotype. V is TRBV12-3 or TRBV12-4 and J is TRBJ2-3; 8 bases match TRBD2. J was trimmed by 0 bases and V by 3 bases; bases with no gene match: 5. The CDR3 is made up of 16 amino acids. CDR3 nucleotides: TGTGCCAGCAGTTTTAGGCGGGGGGATAGCACAGATACGCAGTATTTT. Translating gives CASSFRRGDSTDTQYF.

This clonotype was recorded many times. The chain has TRBV5-1 and TRBJ2-7; possibly TRBD2 for D (6 bases). Trimming pared 0 bases from V and 3 bases from J, leaving 10 bases between. The CDR3 is made up of 14 amino acids. Per germline, CDR1 SGHRS and CDR2 YFSETQ. DNA for the CDR3: TGCGCCAGCAGCTTGGGACTAGGCGACTACGAGCAGTACTTC. As protein: CASSLGLGDYEQYF.

Concerning this clonotype itself: This likely comes from a read error, as the CDR3 has no conserved phenylalanine or tryptophan at its end. No DNA is shown, since the ends of the CDR3 on it are uncertain; the CDR3 is the one TCRdb lists. The gene calls are TRBV7-3 and TRBJ2-1. The CDR3 has 12 residues if both end residues are counted. In germline, CDR1 is SGHTA, CDR2 FQGTGA. The CDR3 region is CASSLNREPHFL.

Comments on this clonotype: The CDR3 end shows no conserved phenylalanine or tryptophan, and so a read error is likely. The DNA is left out, because the CDR3 cannot be placed on it with certainty; the CDR3 is given as TCRdb lists it. This chain links TRBV7-9 with TRBJ2-1; the table's D call TRBD2 went unverified against the DNA. In germline, CDR1 is SEHNR, CDR2 FQNEAQ (reference sequence). The CDR3 comprises 16 residues, both ends counted. CDR3 residues: CASSLGTSGPYNERFY.

This clonotype was seen repeatedly, ten times or more. CDR3 sequence (DNA): TGTGCCAGCAGCCCCCAGGCCAATGAGCAGTTCTTC. This codes for CASSPQANEQFF. The rearrangement uses TRBV7-8 and TRBJ2-1; no clear D gene. CDR1 SGHVS and CDR2 FQNEAQ come from the germline V gene. Trimming pared 5 bases from V and 6 bases from J, leaving 8 bases between. CDR3 length equals 12 residues.

As for this clonotype: With a much larger clone just one base away, this may be a read error. The rearrangement links TRBV7-9 to TRBJ2-5; possibly TRBD1 or TRBD2 for D (5 bases each). CDR3 size: 15 residues. Germline V gives CDR1 SEHNR, CDR2 FQNEAQ (reference sequence). The V end was cut by 3 bases, the J end by 1 base, with 12 bases between. The CDR3 DNA follows: TGTGCCAGCAGCTTGGGGGACGCGGCCCAAGAGACCCAGTACTTC. Protein product: CASSLGDAAQETQYF.

This chain connects TRBV30 to TRBJ2-2, with 8 bases aligning to TRBD2. CDR1 is GTSNPN, CDR2 SVGIG, per germline (reference sequence). The CDR3 covers 19 residues. V lost 1 base, J lost 4 bases, and 17 bases stayed unmatched. The CDR3 nucleotides are TGTGCCTGGAGTGCCCCCCCTCCAGGCGGGAGGTTTGGCACCGGGGAGCTGTTTTTT. This encodes CAWSAPPPGGRFGTGELFF.

Ten or more counts support this clonotype. The CDR3 spells CASSSAGLTYNEQFF. In nucleotides, the CDR3 is TGTGCCAGCAGCTCCGCGGGACTAACCTACAATGAGCAGTTCTTC. The V and J genes are TRBV7-9 and TRBJ2-1; 7 bases map to TRBD2. CDR1 SEHNR and CDR2 FQNEAQ come from the germline V gene (reference sequence). J gave up 2 bases and V 4 bases, and 5 bases lay outside the gene matches. This CDR3 is built from 15 residues.

This chain uses TRBV19 with TRBJ2-1; 9 bases map to TRBD1. The CDR3 consists of 14 residues. The germline CDR1 and CDR2 sequences are LNHDA and SQIVND (reference sequence). Trimming cost V 4 bases and J 9 bases; bases outside gene matches: 7. The CDR3 protein is CASSTGTGRGEQFF. The CDR3 DNA follows: TGTGCCAGTAGTACCGGGACAGGGAGGGGTGAGCAGTTCTTC.